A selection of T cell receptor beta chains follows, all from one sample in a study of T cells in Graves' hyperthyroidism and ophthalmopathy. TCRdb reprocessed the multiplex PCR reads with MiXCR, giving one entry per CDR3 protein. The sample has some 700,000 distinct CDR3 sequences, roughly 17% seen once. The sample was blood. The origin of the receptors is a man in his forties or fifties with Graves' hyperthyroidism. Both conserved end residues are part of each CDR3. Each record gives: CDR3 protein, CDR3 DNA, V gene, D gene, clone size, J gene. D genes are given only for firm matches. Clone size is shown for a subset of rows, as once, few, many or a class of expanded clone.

CASSLEVYEQYF | TGTGCCAGCAGTTTAGAGGTGTACGAGCAGTACTTC | TRBV28 | . | few | TRBJ2-7
CASSQGLAGVREQYF | TGTGCCAGCAGCCAAGGGCTAGCGGGAGTGAGAGAGCAGTACTTC | TRBV4-2 | TRBD2 | . | TRBJ2-7
CASRDSRTNEQFF | TGTGCCAGCCGGGACAGCCGAACCAATGAGCAGTTCTTC | TRBV19 | TRBD1 | few | TRBJ2-1
CASRESGGNQPQHF | TGCGCCAGCAGAGAGTCAGGAGGGAATCAGCCCCAGCATTTT | TRBV5-1 | . | few | TRBJ1-5
CASSAPGQGFDTQYF | TGTGCCAGCAGCGCCCCGGGACAGGGGTTCGATACGCAGTATTTT | TRBV6-1 | TRBD1 | . | TRBJ2-3
CASSYSRPGRGSVSNQPQHF | TGTGCCAGCAGTTACTCGCGACCGGGCAGGGGATCTGTTAGCAATCAGCCCCAGCATTTT | TRBV6-5 | . | many | TRBJ1-5
CASTYRGATEAFF | TGTGCCAGTACGTACAGGGGGGCCACTGAAGCTTTCTTT | TRBV19 | TRBD1 | . | TRBJ1-1
CASSEGPYNEQFF | TGTGCCAGCAGTGAGGGACCCTACAATGAGCAGTTCTTC | TRBV2 | . | many | TRBJ2-1
CASRLGAPGDEQYF | TGTGCCAGCAGATTGGGGGCCCCGGGCGACGAGCAGTACTTC | TRBV12-3/TRBV12-4 | . | many | TRBJ2-7
CASRPLGLRVEDTIYF | TGTGCCAGCAGACCCTTGGGTCTTCGAGTGGAAGACACCATATATTTT | TRBV27 | . | . | TRBJ1-3
CSVERQGYGYTF | TGCAGCGTTGAACGTCAGGGCTATGGCTACACCTTC | TRBV29-1 | . | many | TRBJ1-2
CAWKGVSHTEAFF | TGTGCCTGGAAGGGTGTTAGTCACACTGAAGCTTTCTTT | TRBV30 | . | many | TRBJ1-1
CASKRQMNTEAFF | TGTGCCAGCAAACGACAGATGAACACTGAAGCTTTCTTT | TRBV2 | . | many | TRBJ1-1
CASSQDQFGNQPQHF | TGCGCCAGCAGCCAAGATCAGTTTGGCAATCAGCCCCAGCATTTT | TRBV4-3 | . | . | TRBJ1-5
CASSLRVRTTDTQYF | TGTGCCAGCAGTTTAAGGGTCAGAACCACAGATACGCAGTATTTT | TRBV27 | . | . | TRBJ2-3
CASRTGATSYNEQFF | TGTGCCAGCAGAACAGGGGCGACCTCCTACAATGAGCAGTTCTTC | TRBV28 | TRBD1 | few | TRBJ2-1
CASSSSRQGISYEQYF | TGTGCCAGCAGTTCCTCTCGACAGGGGATATCCTACGAGCAGTACTTC | TRBV28 | TRBD1 | . | TRBJ2-7
CASSRGQGMNTEAFF | TGTGCCAGCAGCCGGGGACAGGGAATGAACACTGAAGCTTTCTTT | TRBV3-1 | TRBD1 | many | TRBJ1-1
CASGTTAMRGYTF | TGTGCTAGTGGTACGACGGCGATGCGAGGCTACACCTTC | TRBV12-5 | . | many | TRBJ1-2
CASSEIGTGNEKLFF | TGTGCCAGCAGTGAGATTGGGACCGGGAATGAAAAACTGTTTTTT | TRBV2 | . | once | TRBJ1-4
CASSTSQGSSLNTEAFF | TGTGCCAGCAGTACCTCGCAGGGGTCCAGCTTGAACACTGAAGCTTTCTTT | TRBV12-3/TRBV12-4 | . | few | TRBJ1-1
CASSEAGTGPETQYF | TGTGCCAGCAGTGAAGCCGGGACGGGTCCAGAGACCCAGTACTTC | TRBV6-1 | . | many | TRBJ2-5
CASRYGGNQPQHF | TGTGCCAGTAGATATGGGGGCAATCAGCCCCAGCATTTT | TRBV19 | . | . | TRBJ1-5
CASSVRTGGTNEQFF | TGTGCCAGCAGCGTAAGGACAGGGGGTACCAATGAGCAGTTCTTC | TRBV9 | TRBD1 | . | TRBJ2-1
CASRGRGLLKADTQYF | TGCGCCAGCAGGGGCCGGGGCCTACTAAAGGCAGATACGCAGTATTTT | TRBV4-1 | . | few | TRBJ2-3
CASSETGEAFF | TGTGCCAGCAGTGAAACTGGTGAAGCTTTCTTT | TRBV2 | . | few | TRBJ1-1
CASSLEGYTGKLFF | TGTGCCAGCAGTTTGGAGGGGTACACCGGGAAGCTGTTTTTT | TRBV28 | . | once | TRBJ2-2
CASSQDAGSGNTIYF | TGCGCCAGCAGCCAAGATGCGGGGTCTGGAAACACCATATATTTT | TRBV4-1 | . | . | TRBJ1-3
CASSQDRLGRNEQYF | TGTGCCAGCAGCCAAGATCGTCTAGGACGGAACGAGCAGTACTTC | TRBV14 | . | few | TRBJ2-7
CASSLSLTGAHEQYF | TGTGCCAGCAGTTTATCGCTGACAGGGGCCCACGAGCAGTACTTC | TRBV27 | TRBD1 | many | TRBJ2-7
CASSRDSALAGYPDTQYF | TGTGCCAGCAGCAGGGACTCGGCTCTAGCGGGATACCCAGATACGCAGTATTTT | TRBV11-2 | TRBD2 | many | TRBJ2-3
CASSYSPSGNYNERFF | TGTGCCAGCAGTTACTCGCCTAGCGGGAACTACAATGAGCGGTTCTTC | TRBV6-2/TRBV6-3 | TRBD2 | few | TRBJ2-1
CASSLGREGEQYF | TGTGCCAGCAGTTTAGGCAGGGAAGGCGAGCAGTACTTC | TRBV28 | . | many | TRBJ2-7
CASSHLAGGISYEQYF | TGTGCCAGCAGCCACCTAGCGGGAGGAATCTCCTACGAGCAGTACTTC | TRBV7-2 | TRBD2 | many | TRBJ2-7
CASLSRTSGRVMETQYF | TGTGCCAGCCTCAGTAGGACTAGCGGGAGAGTTATGGAGACCCAGTACTTC | TRBV6-1 | TRBD2 | few | TRBJ2-5
CASSPTGLAGSGSYNEQFF | TGCGCCAGCAGCCCCACGGGACTAGCGGGGTCCGGCTCCTACAATGAGCAGTTCTTC | TRBV4-3 | TRBD2 | . | TRBJ2-1
CASSLMQGATEAFF | TGTGCCAGCAGTTTAATGCAGGGGGCGACTGAAGCTTTCTTT | TRBV28 | TRBD1 | many | TRBJ1-1
CASSTGTGWSYEQYF | TGCGCCAGCAGCACCGGGACAGGGTGGTCCTACGAGCAGTACTTC | TRBV5-1 | TRBD1 | few | TRBJ2-7